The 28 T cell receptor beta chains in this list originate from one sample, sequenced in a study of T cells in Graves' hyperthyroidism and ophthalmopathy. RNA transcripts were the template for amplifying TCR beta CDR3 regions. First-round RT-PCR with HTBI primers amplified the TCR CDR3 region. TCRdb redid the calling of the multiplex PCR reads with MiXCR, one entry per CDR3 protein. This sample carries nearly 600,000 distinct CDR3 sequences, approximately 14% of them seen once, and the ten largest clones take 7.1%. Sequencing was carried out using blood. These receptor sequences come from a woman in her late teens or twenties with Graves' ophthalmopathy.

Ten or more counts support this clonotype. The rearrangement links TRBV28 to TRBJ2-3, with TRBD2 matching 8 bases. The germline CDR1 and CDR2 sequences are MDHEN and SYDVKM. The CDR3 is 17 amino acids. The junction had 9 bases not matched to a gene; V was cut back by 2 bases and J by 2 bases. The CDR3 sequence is CASSLQWSGGTTDTQYF. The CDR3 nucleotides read TGTGCCAGCAGTTTACAGTGGAGCGGGGGAACCACAGATACGCAGTATTTT. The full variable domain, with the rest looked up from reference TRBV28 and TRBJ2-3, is DVKVTQSSRYLVKRTGEKVFLECVQDMDHENMFWYRQDPGLGLRLIYFSYDVKMKEKGDIPEGYSVSREKKERFSLILESASTNQTSMYLCASSLQWSGGTTDTQYFGPGTRLTVL.

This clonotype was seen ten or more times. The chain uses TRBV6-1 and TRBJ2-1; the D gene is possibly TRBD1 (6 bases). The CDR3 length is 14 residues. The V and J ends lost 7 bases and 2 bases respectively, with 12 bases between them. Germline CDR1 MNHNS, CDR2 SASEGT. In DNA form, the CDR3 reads TGTGCCAGCAACAGACAGGCCCCCTACAATGAGCAGTTCTTC. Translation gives CASNRQAPYNEQFF.

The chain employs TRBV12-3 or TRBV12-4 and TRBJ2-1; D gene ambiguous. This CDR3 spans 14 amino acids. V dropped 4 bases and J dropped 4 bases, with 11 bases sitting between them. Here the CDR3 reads CASSSGVGYNEQFF. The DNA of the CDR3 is TGTGCCAGCAGTTCGGGTGTGGGGTACAATGAGCAGTTCTTC.

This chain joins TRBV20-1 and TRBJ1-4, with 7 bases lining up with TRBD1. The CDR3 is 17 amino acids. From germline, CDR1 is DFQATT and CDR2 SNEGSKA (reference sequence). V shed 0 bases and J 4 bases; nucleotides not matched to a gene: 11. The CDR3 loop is CSARDTGASSFNEKLFF. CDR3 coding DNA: TGCAGTGCTAGAGATACAGGGGCATCTTCGTTTAATGAAAAACTGTTTTTT.

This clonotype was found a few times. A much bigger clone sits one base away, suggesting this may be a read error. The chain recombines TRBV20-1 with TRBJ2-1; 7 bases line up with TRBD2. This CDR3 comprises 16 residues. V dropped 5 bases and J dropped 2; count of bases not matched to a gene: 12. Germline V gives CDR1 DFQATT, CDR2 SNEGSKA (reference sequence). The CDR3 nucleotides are TGCAGTGCTGAGGTCCTAGCGGAACCAGCCTACAATGAGCAGTTCTTC. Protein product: CSAEVLAEPAYNEQFF.

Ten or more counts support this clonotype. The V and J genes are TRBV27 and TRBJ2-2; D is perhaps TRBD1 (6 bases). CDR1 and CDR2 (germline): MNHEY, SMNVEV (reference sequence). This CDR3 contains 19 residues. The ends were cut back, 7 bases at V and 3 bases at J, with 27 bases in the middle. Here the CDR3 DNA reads TGTGCCAGCACGCTACAGGGCCCTCTTTATATTCGGGACACCGGGGAGCTGTTTTTT. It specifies CASTLQGPLYIRDTGELFF.

DNA for the CDR3: TGTGCCAGCTCACCGTGGGTCACAGGGGGCAAGTACAATGAGCAGTTCTTC. Translating it yields CASSPWVTGGKYNEQFF. This sequence joins TRBV18 and TRBJ2-1, with TRBD1 identical over 9 bases. CDR1 is KGHSH, CDR2 LQKENI, per germline. The junction had 10 bases not matched to a gene; V was cut back by 3 bases and J by 4 bases. CDR3 length: 17 residues. The whole variable domain, filled in from reference TRBV18 and TRBJ2-1, reads NAGVMQNPRHLVRRRGQEARLRCSPMKGHSHVYWYRQLPEEGLKFMVYLQKENIIDESGMPKERFSAEFPKEGPSILRIQQVVRGDSAAYFCASSPWVTGGKYNEQFFGPGTRLTVL.

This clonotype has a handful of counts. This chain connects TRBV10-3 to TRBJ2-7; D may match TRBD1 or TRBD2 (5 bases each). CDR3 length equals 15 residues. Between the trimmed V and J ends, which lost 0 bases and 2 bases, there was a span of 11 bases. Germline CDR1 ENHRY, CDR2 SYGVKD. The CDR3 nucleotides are TGTGCCATCAGTGAGTCGCAGGGACGGGCCTACGAGCAGTACTTC. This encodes CAISESQGRAYEQYF.

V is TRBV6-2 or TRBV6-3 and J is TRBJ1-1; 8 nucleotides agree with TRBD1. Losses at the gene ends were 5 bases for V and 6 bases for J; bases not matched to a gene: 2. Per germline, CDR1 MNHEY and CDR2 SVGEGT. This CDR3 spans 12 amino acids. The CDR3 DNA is TGTGCCAGCAGTGACAGGGGCGCTGAAGCTTTCTTT. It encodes CASSDRGAEAFF.

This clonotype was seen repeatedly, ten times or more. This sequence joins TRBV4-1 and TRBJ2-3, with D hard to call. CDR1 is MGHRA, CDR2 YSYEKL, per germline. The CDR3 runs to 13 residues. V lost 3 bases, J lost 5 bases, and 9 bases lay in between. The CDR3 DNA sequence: TGCGCCAGCAGCCAGTCGGACGGAGATACGCAGTATTTT. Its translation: CASSQSDGDTQYF.

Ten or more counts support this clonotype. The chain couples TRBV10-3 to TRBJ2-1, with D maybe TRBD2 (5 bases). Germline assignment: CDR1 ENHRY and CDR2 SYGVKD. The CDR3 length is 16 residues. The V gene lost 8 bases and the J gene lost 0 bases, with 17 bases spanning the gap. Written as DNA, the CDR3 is TGTGCCATCGTGGCCCGGAGCGGTAGCTCCTACAATGAGCAGTTCTTC. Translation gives CAIVARSGSSYNEQFF.

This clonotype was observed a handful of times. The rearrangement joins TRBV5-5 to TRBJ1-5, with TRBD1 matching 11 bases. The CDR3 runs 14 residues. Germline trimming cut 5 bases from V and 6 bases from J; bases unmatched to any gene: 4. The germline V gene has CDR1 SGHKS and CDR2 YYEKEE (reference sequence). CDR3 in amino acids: CASSRDRGVQPQHF. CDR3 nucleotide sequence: TGTGCCAGCAGTCGGGACAGGGGGGTTCAGCCCCAGCATTTT.

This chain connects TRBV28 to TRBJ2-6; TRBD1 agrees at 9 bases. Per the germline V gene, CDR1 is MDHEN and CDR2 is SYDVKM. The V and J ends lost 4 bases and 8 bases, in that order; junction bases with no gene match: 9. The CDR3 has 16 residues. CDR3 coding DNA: TGTGCCAGCAGTTCCGCCGGGACAGGGAAGACCAACGTCCTGACTTTC. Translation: CASSSAGTGKTNVLTF.

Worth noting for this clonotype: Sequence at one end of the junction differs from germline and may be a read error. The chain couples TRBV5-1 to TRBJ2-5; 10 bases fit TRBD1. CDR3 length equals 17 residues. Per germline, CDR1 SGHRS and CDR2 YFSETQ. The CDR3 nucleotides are TGTGCCAGCAGCTTGGCCGGCGGGACAGGGGTTCCGAAGACCCAGTACTTC. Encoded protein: CASSLAGGTGVPKTQYF.

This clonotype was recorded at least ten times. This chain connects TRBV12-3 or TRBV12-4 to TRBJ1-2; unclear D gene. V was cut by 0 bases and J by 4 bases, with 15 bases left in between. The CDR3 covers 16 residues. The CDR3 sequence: CASSLARAVGGYGYTF. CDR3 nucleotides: TGTGCCAGCAGTTTAGCGAGGGCGGTTGGAGGCTATGGCTACACCTTC.

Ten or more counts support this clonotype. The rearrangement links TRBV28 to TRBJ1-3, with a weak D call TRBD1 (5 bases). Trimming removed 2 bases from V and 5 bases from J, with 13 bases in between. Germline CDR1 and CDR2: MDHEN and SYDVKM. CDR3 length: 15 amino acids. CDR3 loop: CASSLRSRVRNTIYF. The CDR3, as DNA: TGTGCCAGCAGTTTAAGGTCCAGGGTCAGAAACACCATATATTTT.

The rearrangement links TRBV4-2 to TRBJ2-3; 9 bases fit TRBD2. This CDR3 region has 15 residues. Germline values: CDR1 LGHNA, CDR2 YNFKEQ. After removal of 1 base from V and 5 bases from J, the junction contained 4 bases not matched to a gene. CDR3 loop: CASSQGGRAGDTQYF. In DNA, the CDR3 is TGTGCCAGCAGCCAAGGCGGGAGGGCCGGAGATACGCAGTATTTT.

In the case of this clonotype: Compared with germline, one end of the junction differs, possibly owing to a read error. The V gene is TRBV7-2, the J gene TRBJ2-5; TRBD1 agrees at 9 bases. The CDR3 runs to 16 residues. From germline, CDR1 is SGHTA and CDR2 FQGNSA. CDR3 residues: CASSLNRTGAQETLYF. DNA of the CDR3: TGTGCCAGCAGCCTAAACCGGACAGGGGCGCAAGAGACCCTGTACTTC. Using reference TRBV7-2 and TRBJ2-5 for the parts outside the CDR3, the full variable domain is GAGVSQSPSNKVTEKGKDVELRCDPISGHTALYWYRQSLGQGLEFLIYFQGNSAPDKSGLPSDRFSAERTGGSVSTLTIQRTQQEDSAVYLCASSLNRTGAQETLYFGPGTRLLVL.

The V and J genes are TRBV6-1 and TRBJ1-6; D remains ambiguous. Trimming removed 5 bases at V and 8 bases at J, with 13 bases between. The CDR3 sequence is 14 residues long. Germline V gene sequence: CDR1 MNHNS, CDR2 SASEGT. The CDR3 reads CASSPGWRDSPLHF. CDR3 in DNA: TGTGCCAGCAGTCCCGGGTGGAGGGATTCACCCCTCCACTTT.

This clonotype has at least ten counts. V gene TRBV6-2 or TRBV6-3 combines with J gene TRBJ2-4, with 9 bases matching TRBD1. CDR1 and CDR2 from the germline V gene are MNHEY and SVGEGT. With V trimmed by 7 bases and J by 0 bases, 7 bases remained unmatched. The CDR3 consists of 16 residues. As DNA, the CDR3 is TGTGCCAGCAAGGCCGGACAGGGGCTAGCCAAAAACATTCAGTACTTC. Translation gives CASKAGQGLAKNIQYF.

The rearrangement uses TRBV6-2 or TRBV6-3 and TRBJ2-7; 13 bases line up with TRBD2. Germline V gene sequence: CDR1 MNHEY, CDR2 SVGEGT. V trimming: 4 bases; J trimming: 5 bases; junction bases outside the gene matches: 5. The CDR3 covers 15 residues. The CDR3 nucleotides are TGTGCCAGCAGTTCCGAAGGACTAGCGGGAGACGAGCAGTACTTC. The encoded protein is CASSSEGLAGDEQYF.

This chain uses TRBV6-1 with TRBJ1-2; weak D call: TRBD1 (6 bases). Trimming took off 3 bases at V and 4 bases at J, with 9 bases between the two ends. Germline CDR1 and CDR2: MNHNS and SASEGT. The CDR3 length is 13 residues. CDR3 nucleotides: TGTGCCAGCAGTGATACAGGGTTCTATGGCTACACCTTC. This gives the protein CASSDTGFYGYTF.

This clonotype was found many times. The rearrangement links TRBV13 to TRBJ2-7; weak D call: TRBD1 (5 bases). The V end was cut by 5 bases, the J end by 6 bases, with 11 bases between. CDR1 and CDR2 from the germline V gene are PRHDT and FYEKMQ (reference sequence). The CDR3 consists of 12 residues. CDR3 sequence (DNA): TGTGCCAGCAGCCGCTTAGGGGTCGAGCAGTACTTC. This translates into CASSRLGVEQYF.

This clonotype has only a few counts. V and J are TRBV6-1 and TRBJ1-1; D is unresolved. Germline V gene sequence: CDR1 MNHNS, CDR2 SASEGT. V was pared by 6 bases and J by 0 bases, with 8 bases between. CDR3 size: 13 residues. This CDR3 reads CASRRALNTEAFF. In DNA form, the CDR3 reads TGTGCCAGCAGACGGGCCTTGAACACTGAAGCTTTCTTT.

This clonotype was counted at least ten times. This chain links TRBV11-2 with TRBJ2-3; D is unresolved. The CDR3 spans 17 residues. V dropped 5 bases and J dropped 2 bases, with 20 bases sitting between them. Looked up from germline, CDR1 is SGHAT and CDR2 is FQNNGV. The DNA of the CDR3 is TGTGCCAGCAGCCTAAAAATCCCCGCGGACGACACAGATACGCAGTATTTT. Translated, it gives CASSLKIPADDTDTQYF.

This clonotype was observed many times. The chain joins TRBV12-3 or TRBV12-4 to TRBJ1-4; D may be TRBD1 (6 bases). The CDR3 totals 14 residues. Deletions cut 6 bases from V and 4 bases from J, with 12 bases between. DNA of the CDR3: TGTGCCAGCAGCCTTGACAGGAATAATGAAAAACTGTTTTTT. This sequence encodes CASSLDRNNEKLFF.

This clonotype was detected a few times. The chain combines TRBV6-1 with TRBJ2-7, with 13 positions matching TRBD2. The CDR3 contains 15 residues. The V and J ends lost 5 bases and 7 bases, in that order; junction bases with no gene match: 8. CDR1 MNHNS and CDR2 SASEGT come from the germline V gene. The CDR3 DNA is TGTGCCAGCAGTTACGCGCCGGGACTAGCGGGAGAGCAGTACTTC. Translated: CASSYAPGLAGEQYF.

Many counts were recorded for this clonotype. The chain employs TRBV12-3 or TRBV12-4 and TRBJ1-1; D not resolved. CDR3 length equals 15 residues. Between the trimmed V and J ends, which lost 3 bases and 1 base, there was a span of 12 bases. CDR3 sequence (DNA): TGTGCCAGCAGTTTGGGGTCCGTGAGGAACACTGAAGCTTTCTTT. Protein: CASSLGSVRNTEAFF.